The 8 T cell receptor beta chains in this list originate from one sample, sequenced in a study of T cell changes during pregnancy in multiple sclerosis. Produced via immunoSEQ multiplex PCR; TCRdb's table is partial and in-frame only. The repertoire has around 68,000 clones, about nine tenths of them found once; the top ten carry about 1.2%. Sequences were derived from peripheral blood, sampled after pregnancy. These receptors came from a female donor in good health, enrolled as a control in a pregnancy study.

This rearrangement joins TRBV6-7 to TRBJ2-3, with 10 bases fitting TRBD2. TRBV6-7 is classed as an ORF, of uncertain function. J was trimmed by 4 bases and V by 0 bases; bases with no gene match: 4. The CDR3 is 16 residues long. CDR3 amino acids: CASSYSSGGAPDTQYF. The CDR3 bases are TGTGCCAGCAGTTACTCGAGCGGGGGGGCCCCAGATACGCAGTATTTT.

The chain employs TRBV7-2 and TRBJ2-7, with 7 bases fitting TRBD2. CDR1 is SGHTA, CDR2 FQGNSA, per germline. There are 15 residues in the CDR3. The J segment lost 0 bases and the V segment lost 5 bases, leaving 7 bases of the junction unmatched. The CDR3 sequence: CASSITSANSYEQYF. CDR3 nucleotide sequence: TGTGCCAGCAGCATCACTAGCGCCAACTCCTACGAGCAGTACTTC.

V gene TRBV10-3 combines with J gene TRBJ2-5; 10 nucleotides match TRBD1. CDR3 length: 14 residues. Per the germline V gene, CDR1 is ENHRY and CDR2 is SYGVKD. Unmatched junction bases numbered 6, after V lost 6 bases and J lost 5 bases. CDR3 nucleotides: TGTGCCATCAGCGGGGACAGGGGTTTGGAGACCCAGTACTTC. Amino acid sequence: CAISGDRGLETQYF.

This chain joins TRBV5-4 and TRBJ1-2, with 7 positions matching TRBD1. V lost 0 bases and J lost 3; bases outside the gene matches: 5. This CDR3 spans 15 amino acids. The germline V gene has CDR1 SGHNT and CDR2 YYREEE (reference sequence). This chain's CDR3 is CASSLVKGGYYGYTF. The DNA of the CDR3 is TGTGCCAGCAGCTTGGTAAAAGGGGGCTACTATGGCTACACCTTC.

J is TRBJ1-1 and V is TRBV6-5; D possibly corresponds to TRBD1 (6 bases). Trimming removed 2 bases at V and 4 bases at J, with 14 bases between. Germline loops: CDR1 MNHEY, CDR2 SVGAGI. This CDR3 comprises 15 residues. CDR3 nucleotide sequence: TGTGCCAGCAGTTACGGCGGCAGGGGTGGCACTGAAGCTTTCTTT. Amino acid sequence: CASSYGGRGGTEAFF.

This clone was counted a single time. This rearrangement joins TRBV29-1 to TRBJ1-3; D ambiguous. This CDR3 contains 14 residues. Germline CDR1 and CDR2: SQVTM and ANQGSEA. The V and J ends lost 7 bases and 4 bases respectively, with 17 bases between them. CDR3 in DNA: TGCAGCGCGGGCGGGGAGCAGTTGGGAAACACCATATATTTT. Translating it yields CSAGGEQLGNTIYF. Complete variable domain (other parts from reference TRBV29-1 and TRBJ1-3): SAVISQKPSRDICQRGTSLTIQCQVDSQVTMMFWYRQQPGQSLTLIATANQGSEATYESGFVIDKFPISRPNLTFSTLTVSNMSPEDSSIYLCSAGGEQLGNTIYFGEGSWLTVV.

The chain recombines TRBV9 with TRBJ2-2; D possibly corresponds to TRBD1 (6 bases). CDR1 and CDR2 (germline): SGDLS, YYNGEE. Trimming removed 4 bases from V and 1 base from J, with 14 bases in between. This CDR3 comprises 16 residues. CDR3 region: CASSPRPDRNTGELFF. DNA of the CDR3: TGTGCCAGCAGCCCCCGCCCGGACAGGAACACCGGGGAGCTGTTTTTT. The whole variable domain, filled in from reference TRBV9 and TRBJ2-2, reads DSGVTQTPKHLITATGQRVTLRCSPRSGDLSVYWYQQSLDQGLQFLIQYYNGEERAKGNILERFSAQQFPDLHSELNLSSLELGDSALYFCASSPRPDRNTGELFFGEGSRLTVL.

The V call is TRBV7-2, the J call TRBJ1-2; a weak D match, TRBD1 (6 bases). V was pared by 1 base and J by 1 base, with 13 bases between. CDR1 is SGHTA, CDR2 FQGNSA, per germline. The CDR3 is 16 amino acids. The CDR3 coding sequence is TGTGCCAGCAGCTTAGAATTTGGACAGCTTAACTATGGCTACACCTTC. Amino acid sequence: CASSLEFGQLNYGYTF.